This T cell receptor (beta chain) emerged from a study of blood T cell repertoires in COVID-19. Trimming took 5 bases from V and 10 from J, leaving 15 bases between them. This CDR3 is 13 amino acids long. Germline V CDR1 and CDR2: SGHVS, FNYEAQ. As originally analysed: From reference gene primer amplification, estimates of nucleated cell counts were derived. Repertoires were generated with immunoSEQ multiplex PCR, while TCRdb's copy carries only in-frame clones and drops some. Clonal size and the V and J genes are those of that table, whereas D and trimming came from the DNA. The top ten hold 5.5% to 7.5% of the sample, which has about 220,000 clones, 84% seen once.

The clonotype originates from a woman aged 40 to 50 who had recovered from COVID-19. This chain joins TRBV7-6 and TRBJ2-1, with D tentatively TRBD2 (5 bases). Material for sequencing was PBMCs or T cells enriched from blood (not recorded which). The CDR3 region has the DNA TGTGCCAGCAGCGTGAAGACCTCGGGGGAGCAGTTCTTC. Amino acid sequence: CASSVKTSGEQFF.